The 23 T cell receptor beta chains reported below all come from one sample, sequenced in a study of T-cell reconstitution after alpha-beta-depleted transplantation in children. Preparation of the TCRbeta library involved a method that used unique molecular identifiers. TCRdb re-derived calls from the PCR reads in MiXCR, one entry per CDR3 protein. The sample holds around 500,000 distinct CDR3 sequences, approximately 12% seen once. Sequencing was performed on PBMCs from the stem cell graft donor, taken from the stem cell graft. These receptors all come from a human donor who donated a stem cell graft to a child with combined immunodeficiency.

This chain links TRBV4-3 with TRBJ2-7; maybe TRBD1 (5 bases). With 0 bases removed from V and 4 bases from J, the gap between germline ends came to 13 bases. CDR3 length equals 15 residues. Germline assignment: CDR1 LGHNA and CDR2 YSLEER. The CDR3 DNA is TGCGCCAGCAGCCAAGATCCGGGCAGGGTTTACGAGCAGTACTTC. Translated: CASSQDPGRVYEQYF.

The V call is TRBV20-1, the J call TRBJ2-7; 8 bases align to TRBD1. The germline CDR1 and CDR2 sequences are DFQATT and SNEGSKA (reference sequence). V dropped 2 bases and J dropped 2; count of bases not matched to a gene: 8. This CDR3 is 15 amino acids long. The CDR3 loop reads CSARPTGARTYEQYF. CDR3 coding DNA: TGCAGTGCTAGACCGACAGGGGCGAGAACCTACGAGCAGTACTTC.

This clonotype was counted ten times or more. CDR3 region: CASSRLVGTEAFF. The CDR3 DNA follows: TGCGCCAGCAGCCGCCTAGTTGGGACTGAAGCTTTCTTT. V gene TRBV4-3 combines with J gene TRBJ1-1; D remains unclear. Trimming pared 4 bases from V and 5 bases from J, leaving 11 bases between. Germline V gives CDR1 LGHNA, CDR2 YSLEER. The length of the CDR3 is 13 residues.

This clonotype was counted ten times or more. J is TRBJ2-1 and V is TRBV5-1; 9 nucleotides agree with TRBD1. The CDR3 has 15 residues. Germline values: CDR1 SGHRS, CDR2 YFSETQ. The V segment lost 4 bases and the J segment 7 bases; nucleotides outside the gene matches: 9. This CDR3 reads CASSLGQGGGNEQFF. For the CDR3, the DNA is TGCGCCAGCAGCCTGGGACAGGGAGGTGGTAATGAGCAGTTCTTC.

The chain couples TRBV30 to TRBJ2-1; possible D gene TRBD2, 6 bases. CDR3 length: 11 residues. Trimming stripped 2 bases from V and 15 bases from J, with 14 bases between. The germline V gene encodes CDR1 GTSNPN and CDR2 SVGIG (reference sequence). In nucleotides, the CDR3 is TGTGCCTGGAGTAACCGGGACTTTCCGTTCTTC. Its protein is CAWSNRDFPFF.

J is TRBJ2-3 and V is TRBV7-2, with D perhaps being TRBD1 or TRBD2 (5 bases each). The germline gives CDR1 SGHTA, CDR2 FQGNSA. The V end was cut by 5 bases, the J end by 12 bases, with 18 bases between. CDR3 length equals 13 residues. CDR3 in DNA: TGTGCCAGCAGCCCCACCCCGGGGCGAGATCAGTATTTT. It is translated as CASSPTPGRDQYF. Based on the CDR3 plus reference TRBV7-2 and TRBJ2-3, the full variable domain is GAGVSQSPSNKVTEKGKDVELRCDPISGHTALYWYRQSLGQGLEFLIYFQGNSAPDKSGLPSDRFSAERTGGSVSTLTIQRTQQEDSAVYLCASSPTPGRDQYFGPGTRLTVL.

The chain has TRBV3-1 and TRBJ2-1; no definite D call. The length of the CDR3 is 15 residues. Germline CDR1 reads LGHDT; CDR2 reads YNNKEL (reference sequence). With 4 bases removed from V and 8 bases from J, the gap between germline ends came to 18 bases. The CDR3 DNA reads TGTGCCAGCAGCCCAGCCGCCCTAAACGCCGATGAGCAGTTCTTC. This sequence encodes CASSPAALNADEQFF.

In this sample, this clonotype turned up a few times. This sequence joins TRBV5-1 and TRBJ2-3; TRBD1 matches at 8 bases. This CDR3 comprises 13 residues. Germline trimming cut 8 bases from V and 5 bases from J; bases unmatched to any gene: 7. Germline CDR1 reads SGHRS; CDR2 reads YFSETQ. The CDR3 coding sequence is TGCGCCAGTTCCGGACAGGGACGAGATACGCAGTATTTT. This translates into CASSGQGRDTQYF.

This clonotype was counted at least ten times. This chain uses TRBV7-3 with TRBJ2-3; no definite D call. Germline CDR1 is SGHTA and CDR2 is FQGTGA. Trimming left V 0 bases short and J 0 bases short, with 7 bases between. This CDR3 is built from 15 residues. CDR3 bases: TGTGCCAGCAGCTTAACGCTGACTAGCACAGATACGCAGTATTTT. It is translated as CASSLTLTSTDTQYF.

This clonotype was observed a handful of times. V usage is TRBV4-3 and J usage is TRBJ1-2; TRBD1 might be the D (5 bases). CDR3 length: 16 amino acids. Trimming took off 1 base at V and 3 bases at J, with 15 bases between the two ends. From germline, CDR1 is LGHNA and CDR2 YSLEER. The CDR3 coding sequence is TGCGCCAGCAGCCAAGGAGGTTCAGGGATATACTATGGCTACACCTTC. Protein sequence: CASSQGGSGIYYGYTF.

There are a few counts of this clonotype. J is TRBJ2-7 and V is TRBV20-1; possible D gene TRBD1, 6 bases. Germline V gene lookup returns CDR1 DFQATT and CDR2 SNEGSKA (reference sequence). This CDR3 is built from 14 residues. Trimming removed 4 bases at V and 5 bases at J, with 18 bases between. This chain's CDR3 is CSANTAGQGHEQYF. CDR3 coding DNA: TGCAGTGCTAACACGGCTGGGCAGGGGCACGAGCAGTACTTC.

This clonotype turned up a few times. This sequence joins TRBV11-3 and TRBJ1-2; D gene unclear. Germline CDR1 is SGHNT and CDR2 is YENEEA. The CDR3 consists of 12 residues. V lost 5 bases and J lost 7, with 11 bases in between. The CDR3 DNA sequence: TGTGCCAGCAGCGCTCAGGCGTCTGGCTACACCTTC. Its translation: CASSAQASGYTF.

This clonotype was seen repeatedly, ten times or more. Germline and junction disagree at one end, which may indicate a read error. This chain uses TRBV27 with TRBJ1-1, with D unresolved. This CDR3 has 13 amino acids. CDR1 and CDR2 (germline): MNHEY, SMNVEV (reference sequence). CDR3 sequence (DNA): TGCGCCAGCAGCTTGCTTGGGAACACTGAAGCTTTCTTT. It encodes CASSLLGNTEAFF.

In this sample, this clonotype turned up a few times. The rearrangement links TRBV19 to TRBJ2-2; 8 bases line up with TRBD1. V shed 6 bases, J shed 4 bases, and the junction held 13 bases outside the gene matches. Germline-derived CDR1 and CDR2 are LNHDA and SQIVND (reference sequence). The CDR3 spans 17 residues. The CDR3 DNA reads TGTGCCAGTAGCCCCCGACGGGGACAGGTTTTCACCGGGGAGCTGTTTTTT. Protein: CASSPRRGQVFTGELFF. Filled out from reference TRBV19 and TRBJ2-2, the complete variable domain reads DGGITQSPKYLFRKEGQNVTLSCEQNLNHDAMYWYRQDPGQGLRLIYYSQIVNDFQKGDIAEGYSVSREKKESFPLTVTSAQKNPTAFYLCASSPRRGQVFTGELFFGEGSRLTVL.

The rearrangement joins TRBV7-8 to TRBJ2-7; 12 bases match TRBD2. Germline lookup yields CDR1 SGHVS and CDR2 FQNEAQ. This CDR3 is built from 18 residues. The trim removed 2 bases at V and 6 bases at J, leaving 14 bases unmatched. In DNA form, the CDR3 reads TGTGCCAGCAGCTTAAAACCGACGATTCTAGCGGGGGGGCGCGAGCAGTACTTC. Translation gives CASSLKPTILAGGREQYF. The entire variable domain, with the rest obtained from reference TRBV7-8 and TRBJ2-7, is as follows: GAGVSQSPRYKVAKRGQDVALRCDPISGHVSLFWYQQALGQGPEFLTYFQNEAQLDKSGLPSDRFFAERPEGSVSTLKIQRTQQEDSAVYLCASSLKPTILAGGREQYFGPGTRLTVT.

The table lists this clonotype with many counts. The V and J genes are TRBV12-3 or TRBV12-4 and TRBJ2-7; possibly TRBD1 for D (5 bases). The CDR3 totals 13 residues. Trimming cost V 1 base and J 5 bases, with 9 bases left between them. CDR3 DNA: TGTGCCAGCAGTTTAGTACAGGCCCACGAGCAGTACTTC. Translated: CASSLVQAHEQYF.

This chain links TRBV4-2 with TRBJ2-7; no firm D call. V lost 0 bases and J 0 bases, leaving 12 bases between the germline ends. Germline V lookup: CDR1 LGHNA, CDR2 YNFKEQ. The CDR3 is made up of 16 amino acids. The CDR3 nucleotides read TGTGCCAGCAGCCAAGAAGATCGAGTTTACTCCTACGAGCAGTACTTC. It yields the protein CASSQEDRVYSYEQYF.

The J gene is TRBJ2-1, the V gene TRBV7-2, with a weak D call TRBD1 (5 bases). This CDR3 contains 14 residues. The V end lost 1 base, the J end lost 6 bases, and 10 bases lay between the germline ends. From germline, CDR1 is SGHTA and CDR2 FQGNSA. CDR3 DNA sequence: TGTGCCAGCAGCTTAGTGTTCAGGGTCAATGAGCAGTTCTTC. This sequence encodes CASSLVFRVNEQFF. The variable domain in full, with the rest retrieved from reference TRBV7-2 and TRBJ2-1, is GAGVSQSPSNKVTEKGKDVELRCDPISGHTALYWYRQSLGQGLEFLIYFQGNSAPDKSGLPSDRFSAERTGGSVSTLTIQRTQQEDSAVYLCASSLVFRVNEQFFGPGTRLTVL.

The rearrangement uses TRBV10-3 and TRBJ2-7; TRBD1 matches at 9 bases. V shed 8 bases, J shed 2 bases, and the junction held 4 bases outside the gene matches. The germline V gene has CDR1 ENHRY and CDR2 SYGVKD. This CDR3 has 13 residues. The DNA of the CDR3 is TGTGCCATCCGAAGGGACAGGGCCTACGAGCAGTACTTC. Translating gives CAIRRDRAYEQYF.

This clonotype was observed a handful of times. The V call is TRBV28, the J call TRBJ2-1; 12 bases fit TRBD1. Germline values: CDR1 MDHEN, CDR2 SYDVKM. V was pared by 6 bases and J by 6 bases, with 9 bases of the junction left unmatched. CDR3 length: 16 amino acids. The CDR3 loop is CASSRIRDRGLNEQFF. CDR3 coding DNA: TGTGCCAGCAGCAGAATCCGGGACAGGGGGCTCAATGAGCAGTTCTTC.

This chain links TRBV5-6 with TRBJ2-5; possible D gene TRBD2, 7 bases. The CDR3 extends over 15 amino acids. The ends were cut back, 1 base at V and 5 bases at J, with 15 bases in the middle. Germline lookup yields CDR1 SGHDT and CDR2 YYEEEE. CDR3 region: CASSLYGRGGETQYF. The CDR3 DNA is TGTGCCAGCAGCTTGTATGGGAGGGGGGGTGAGACCCAGTACTTC.

This clonotype occurred a few times. This chain links TRBV7-2 with TRBJ2-1; TRBD1 might be the D (5 bases). Per germline, CDR1 SGHTA and CDR2 FQGNSA. The V and J ends lost 1 base and 10 bases respectively, with 8 bases between them. The CDR3 is 12 amino acids. CDR3 DNA: TGTGCCAGCAGCTTAGTAAGGGGAGAGCAGTTCTTC. Its translation: CASSLVRGEQFF.

This rearrangement joins TRBV12-3 or TRBV12-4 to TRBJ2-3, with unresolved D. This CDR3 has 14 amino acids. Trimming removed 3 bases at V and 4 bases at J, with 11 bases between. The CDR3 coding sequence is TGTGCCAGCAGTTTCGCACGAGGTCCAGATACGCAGTATTTT. This sequence encodes CASSFARGPDTQYF.